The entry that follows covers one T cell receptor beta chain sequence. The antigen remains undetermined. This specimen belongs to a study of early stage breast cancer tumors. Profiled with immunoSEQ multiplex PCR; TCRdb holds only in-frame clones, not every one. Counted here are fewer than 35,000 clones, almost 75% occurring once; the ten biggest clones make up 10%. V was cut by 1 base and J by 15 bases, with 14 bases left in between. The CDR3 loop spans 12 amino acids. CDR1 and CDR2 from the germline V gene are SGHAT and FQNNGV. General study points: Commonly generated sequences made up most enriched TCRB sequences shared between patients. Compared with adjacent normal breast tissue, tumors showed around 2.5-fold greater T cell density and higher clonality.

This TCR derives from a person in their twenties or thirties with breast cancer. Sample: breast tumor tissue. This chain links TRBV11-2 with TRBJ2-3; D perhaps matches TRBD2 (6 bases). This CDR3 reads CASSLGSQLAYF. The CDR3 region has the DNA TGTGCCAGCAGCTTAGGGTCCCAACTAGCCTATTTT. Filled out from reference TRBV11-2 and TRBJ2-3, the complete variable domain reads EAGVAQSPRYKIIEKRQSVAFWCNPISGHATLYWYQQILGQGPKLLIQFQNNGVVDDSQLPKDRFSAERLKGVDSTLKIQPAKLEDSAVYLCASSLGSQLAYFGPGTRLTVL.